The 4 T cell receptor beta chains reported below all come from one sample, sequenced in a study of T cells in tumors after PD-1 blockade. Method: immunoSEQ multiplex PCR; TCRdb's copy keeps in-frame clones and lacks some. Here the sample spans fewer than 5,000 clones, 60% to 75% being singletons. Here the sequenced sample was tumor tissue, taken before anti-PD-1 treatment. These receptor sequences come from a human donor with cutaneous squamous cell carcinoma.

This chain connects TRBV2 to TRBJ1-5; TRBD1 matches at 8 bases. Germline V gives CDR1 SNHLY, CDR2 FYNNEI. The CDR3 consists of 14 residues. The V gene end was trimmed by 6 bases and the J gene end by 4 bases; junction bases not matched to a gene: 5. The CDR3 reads CASSETGGNQPQHF. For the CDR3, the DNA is TGTGCCAGCAGCGAAACAGGGGGTAATCAGCCCCAGCATTTT.

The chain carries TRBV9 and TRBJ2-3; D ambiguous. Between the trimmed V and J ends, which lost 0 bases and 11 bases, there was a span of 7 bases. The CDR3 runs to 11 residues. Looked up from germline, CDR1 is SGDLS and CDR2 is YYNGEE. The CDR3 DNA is TGTGCCAGCAGCGTAGGAAAAATGCAGTATTTT. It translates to CASSVGKMQYF.

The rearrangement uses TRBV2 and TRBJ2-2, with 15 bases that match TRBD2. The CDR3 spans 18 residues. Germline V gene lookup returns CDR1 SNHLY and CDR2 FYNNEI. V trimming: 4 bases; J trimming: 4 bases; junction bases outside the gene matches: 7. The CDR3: CASSGTSGGAGGTGELFF. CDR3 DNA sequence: TGTGCCAGCAGTGGGACTAGCGGGGGGGCCGGGGGCACCGGGGAGCTGTTTTTT.

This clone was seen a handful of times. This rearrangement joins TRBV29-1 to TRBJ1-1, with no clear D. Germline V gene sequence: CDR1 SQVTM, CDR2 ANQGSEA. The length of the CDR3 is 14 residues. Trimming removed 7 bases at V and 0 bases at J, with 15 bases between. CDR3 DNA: TGCAGCGCCGTGGAGAGAGTCATGAACACTGAAGCTTTCTTT. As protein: CSAVERVMNTEAFF.